This TCR beta chain was sequenced during a study of blood T cell repertoires in COVID-19. Study at large: Samples taken during acute and convalescent COVID-19 were collected in the United States, Italy and Spain. In each case, the material was cDNA or gDNA derived from T cells, B-cell-depleted T cells, or PBMCs.

Here immunoSEQ multiplex PCR was the method, and the copy in TCRdb shows in-frame clones only, minus some. The data contain around 250,000 clones, 70% to 90% of them singletons. This clone was seen a handful of times. Sequenced input: PBMCs or T cells enriched from blood (not recorded which). This clonotype was obtained from a man aged 18-30 years who had recovered from COVID-19.

CDR3 region: CASSLAAEYEQYF. CDR3 coding DNA: TGCGCCAGCAGCTTGGCGGCGGAGTACGAGCAGTACTTC. V is TRBV5-1 and J is TRBJ2-7; D not resolved. V gave up 0 bases and J gave up 4 bases, with 8 bases separating them. This CDR3 has 13 amino acids. The germline CDR1 and CDR2 sequences are SGHRS and YFSETQ. Using reference TRBV5-1 and TRBJ2-7 for the parts outside the CDR3, the full variable domain is KAGVTQTPRYLIKTRGQQVTLSCSPISGHRSVSWYQQTPGQGLQFLFEYFSETQRNKGNFPGRFSGRQFSNSRSEMNVSTLELGDSALYLCASSLAAEYEQYFGPGTRLTVT.